These 17 T cell receptor beta chains were all obtained from the same sample, sequenced in a study of CD8 T cells in Susac syndrome. Random hexamers served to reverse transcribe about 0.45 to 1 ug RNA. TCRdb reprocessed the immunoSEQ multiplex PCR reads with MiXCR, giving one entry per CDR3 protein. The data show around 130,000 distinct CDR3 sequences, around 75% seen once. Sequencing used CD8+ T cells from PBMCs. These receptors came from a human donor with multiple sclerosis.

The chain couples TRBV3-1 to TRBJ2-6, with 8 bases matching TRBD2. Germline loops: CDR1 LGHDT, CDR2 YNNKEL (reference sequence). V gave up 4 bases and J gave up 3 bases; unmatched junction bases: 5. The CDR3 length is 16 residues. The chain's CDR3 is CASSLGGGYGANVLTF. CDR3 sequence (DNA): TGTGCCAGCAGCCTCGGGGGGGGCTATGGGGCCAACGTCCTGACTTTC. Supplemented by reference TRBV3-1 and TRBJ2-6, the full variable domain reads DTAVSQTPKYLVTQMGNDKSIKCEQNLGHDTMYWYKQDSKKFLKIMFSYNNKELIINETVPNRFSPKSPDKAHLNLHINSLELGDSAVYFCASSLGGGYGANVLTFGAGSRLTVL.

The V and J genes are TRBV5-8 and TRBJ1-5; D is ambiguous. Trimming took off 2 bases at V and 5 bases at J, with 17 bases between the two ends. The CDR3 length is 16 residues. Germline V gene lookup returns CDR1 SGHTS and CDR2 YDEGEE. CDR3: CASSFDKWGLDQPQHF. CDR3 in DNA: TGTGCCAGCAGCTTTGATAAGTGGGGATTGGATCAGCCCCAGCATTTT.

The table lists this clonotype with a count of one. J is TRBJ2-3 and V is TRBV6-5; 7 nucleotides align to TRBD2. Germline-derived CDR1 and CDR2 are MNHEY and SVGAGI. V lost 6 bases, J lost 6 bases, and 6 bases stayed unmatched. This CDR3 is built from 13 residues. CDR3 coding DNA: TGTGCCAGCAGCGGCCTCGGGGGGGATACGCAGTATTTT. This codes for CASSGLGGDTQYF.

The chain links TRBV6-5 to TRBJ1-1; 10 bases line up with TRBD1. With 6 bases clipped from V and 4 bases from J, the junction kept 5 bases outside the gene matches. Germline loops: CDR1 MNHEY, CDR2 SVGAGI. CDR3 length: 14 residues. CDR3 protein: CASRLDRGGTEAFF. The CDR3 region has the DNA TGTGCCAGCAGACTGGACAGGGGGGGCACTGAAGCTTTCTTT.

The chain combines TRBV7-6 with TRBJ2-1; 9 nucleotides match TRBD2. CDR3 size: 16 residues. Germline V gene data show CDR1 as SGHVS and CDR2 as FNYEAQ. Trimming removed 5 bases from V and 7 bases from J; junction bases left unmatched: 12. The CDR3 bases are TGTGCCAGCAGCACCGGCGTAGCGGGAGTGAATAATGAGCAGTTCTTC. Translated: CASSTGVAGVNNEQFF.

In its sample, this clonotype ranks as medium-sized. The rearrangement uses TRBV7-9 and TRBJ2-7, with D maybe TRBD2 (6 bases). CDR3 length: 13 residues. Trimming cost V 7 bases and J 1 base, with 11 bases left between them. Germline V CDR1 and CDR2: SEHNR, FQNEAQ (reference sequence). CDR3 sequence (DNA): TGTGCCAGCAAGGAGGGGCTGTCCTACGAGCAGTACTTC. Translation: CASKEGLSYEQYF.

The CDR3 DNA sequence: TGTGCCAGCAGCCCCACCGCTTCGTCTGGAAACACCATATATTTT. It is translated as CASSPTASSGNTIYF. The chain has TRBV7-8 and TRBJ1-3, with D hard to call. Germline V gene sequence: CDR1 SGHVS, CDR2 FQNEAQ. The CDR3 extends over 15 amino acids. Trimming removed 5 bases from V and 1 base from J, with 12 bases in between.

The chain couples TRBV3-1 to TRBJ2-1; the match to TRBD1 covers 8 bases. V dropped 0 bases and J dropped 1; count of bases not matched to a gene: 2. This CDR3 region has 16 residues. Germline values: CDR1 LGHDT, CDR2 YNNKEL (reference sequence). Here the CDR3 DNA reads TGTGCCAGCAGCCAAGACCAGGGGGCGTCCTACAATGAGCAGTTCTTC. Its protein is CASSQDQGASYNEQFF.

This sequence joins TRBV27 and TRBJ2-1; D is undetermined. The CDR3 has 12 amino acids. With 3 bases removed from V and 7 bases from J, the gap between germline ends came to 7 bases. The germline CDR1 and CDR2 sequences are MNHEY and SMNVEV (reference sequence). The CDR3 DNA sequence: TGTGCCAGCAGTTTGAGGACGAATGAGCAGTTCTTC. Protein: CASSLRTNEQFF.

The J gene is TRBJ2-3, the V gene TRBV27, with D perhaps matching TRBD1 (6 bases). Trimming cost V 6 bases and J 2 bases, with 12 bases left between them. CDR1 is MNHEY and CDR2 is SMNVEV in the germline V gene (reference sequence). This CDR3 has 14 amino acids. The CDR3 protein is CASRGDTFTDTQYF. The DNA for the CDR3 is TGTGCCAGCAGGGGGGACACATTCACAGATACGCAGTATTTT.

The chain uses TRBV7-9 and TRBJ2-2; D not certain. This CDR3 comprises 15 residues. Germline V gene data show CDR1 as SEHNR and CDR2 as FQNEAQ (reference sequence). The V end lost 5 bases, the J end lost 4 bases, and 14 bases lay between the germline ends. CDR3 in amino acids: CASSDRLEGTGELFF. CDR3 DNA: TGTGCCAGCAGCGATCGGTTAGAAGGCACCGGGGAGCTGTTTTTT.

The CDR3: CATKTHNSGNTIYF. The CDR3 bases are TGTGCCACCAAGACCCACAACTCTGGAAACACCATATATTTT. The V and J genes are TRBV24-1 and TRBJ1-3; no reliable D call. Germline values: CDR1 KGHDR, CDR2 SFDVKD. There are 14 residues in the CDR3. V lost 8 bases to trimming and J lost 0 bases, with 10 bases between them.

A single count supports this clonotype. V usage is TRBV7-9 and J usage is TRBJ2-1; no definite D call. This CDR3 is built from 13 residues. In germline, CDR1 is SEHNR, CDR2 FQNEAQ (reference sequence). V lost 5 bases to trimming and J lost 6 bases, with 11 bases between them. Here the CDR3 DNA reads TGTGCCAGCAGCCCCCGGCAGTCCAATGAGCAGTTCTTC. This translates into CASSPRQSNEQFF.

The chain has TRBV4-1 and TRBJ2-7; D is ambiguous. CDR1 and CDR2 (germline): MGHRA, YSYEKL. Trimming left V 1 base short and J 6 bases short, with 13 bases between. The CDR3 loop spans 14 amino acids. The CDR3 DNA follows: TGCGCCAGCAGCCAAGTTGCGGTTACCGGCGAGCAGTACTTC. Residues: CASSQVAVTGEQYF.

The chain joins TRBV20-1 to TRBJ2-1, with 12 nucleotides matching TRBD2. V trimming: 6 bases; J trimming: 3 bases; junction bases outside the gene matches: 15. CDR3 length: 18 amino acids. Germline V gene sequence: CDR1 DFQATT, CDR2 SNEGSKA (reference sequence). The CDR3 DNA follows: TGCAGTGCCCCGGCCAAGACTAGCGGGAGAGGGCTCTACAATGAGCAGTTCTTC. Translation gives CSAPAKTSGRGLYNEQFF.

The chain employs TRBV5-1 and TRBJ2-7, with 7 bases that match TRBD1. CDR3 length: 14 residues. Germline V gene data show CDR1 as SGHRS and CDR2 as YFSETQ. The V segment lost 0 bases and the J segment 3 bases; nucleotides outside the gene matches: 3. Written as DNA, the CDR3 is TGCGCCAGCAGCTTGGGACAGGGTTTCTACGAGCAGTACTTC. This codes for CASSLGQGFYEQYF.

The chain couples TRBV7-2 to TRBJ1-2; D may be TRBD1 (6 bases). The CDR3 covers 16 residues. V lost 0 bases to trimming and J lost 0 bases, with 11 bases between them. Germline V gene lookup returns CDR1 SGHTA and CDR2 FQGNSA. CDR3 in DNA: TGTGCCAGCAGCTTAGCGGTCAGGGGCCCTAACTATGGCTACACCTTC. It encodes CASSLAVRGPNYGYTF.